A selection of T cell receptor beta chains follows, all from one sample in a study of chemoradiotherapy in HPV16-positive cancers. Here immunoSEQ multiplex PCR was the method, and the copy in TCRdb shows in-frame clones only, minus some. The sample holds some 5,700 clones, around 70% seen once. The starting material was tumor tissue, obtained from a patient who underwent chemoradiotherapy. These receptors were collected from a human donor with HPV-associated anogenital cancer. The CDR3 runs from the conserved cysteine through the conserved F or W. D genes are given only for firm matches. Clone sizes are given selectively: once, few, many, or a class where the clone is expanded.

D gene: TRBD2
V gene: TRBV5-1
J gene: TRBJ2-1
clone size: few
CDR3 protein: CASSGTSGGPYNEQFF
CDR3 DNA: TGCGCCAGCTCCGGGACTAGCGGGGGACCTTACAATGAGCAGTTCTTC

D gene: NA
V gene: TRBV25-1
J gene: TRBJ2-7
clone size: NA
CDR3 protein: CASSGAVYEQYF
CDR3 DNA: TGTGCCAGCAGTGGAGCCGTGTACGAGCAGTACTTC

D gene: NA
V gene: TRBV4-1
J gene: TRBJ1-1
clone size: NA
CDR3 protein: CASSQGQGMGTEAFF
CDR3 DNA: TGCGCCAGCAGCCAAGGTCAGGGTATGGGCACTGAAGCTTTCTTT

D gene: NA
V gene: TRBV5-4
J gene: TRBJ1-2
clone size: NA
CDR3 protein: CASSLIPGRFREGYTF
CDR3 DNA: TGTGCCAGCAGCTTGATTCCGGGACGGTTTAGGGAGGGCTACACCTTC

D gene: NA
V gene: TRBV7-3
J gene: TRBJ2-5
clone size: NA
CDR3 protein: CASSPSGQRRETQYF
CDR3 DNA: TGTGCCAGCAGCCCTAGTGGACAGCGCAGGGAGACCCAGTACTTC

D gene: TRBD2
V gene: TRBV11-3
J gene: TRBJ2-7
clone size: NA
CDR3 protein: CASRFSGFKSYEQYF
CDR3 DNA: TGTGCCAGCAGATTTAGCGGGTTTAAGTCCTACGAGCAGTACTTC

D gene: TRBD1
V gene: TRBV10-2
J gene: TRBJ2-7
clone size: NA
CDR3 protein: CASSESSGQGYEQYF
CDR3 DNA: TGCGCCAGCAGTGAGTCATCCGGACAGGGCTACGAGCAGTACTTC

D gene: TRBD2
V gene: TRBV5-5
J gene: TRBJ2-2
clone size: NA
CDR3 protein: CASSFLAGNTGELFF
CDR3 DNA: TGTGCCAGCAGCTTCCTAGCGGGAAACACCGGGGAGCTGTTTTTT

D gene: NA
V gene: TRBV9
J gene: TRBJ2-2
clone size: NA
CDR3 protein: CASSAPGFRDNTGELFF
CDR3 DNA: TGTGCCAGCAGCGCCCCAGGGTTTCGGGACAACACCGGGGAGCTGTTTTTT

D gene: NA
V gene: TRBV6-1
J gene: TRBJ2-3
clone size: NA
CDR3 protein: CASSAAPSATDTQYF
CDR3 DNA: TGTGCCAGCAGTGCTGCCCCATCAGCTACAGATACGCAGTATTTT

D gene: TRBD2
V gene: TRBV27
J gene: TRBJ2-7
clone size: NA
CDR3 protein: CASSVSSGRAVYEQYF
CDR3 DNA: TGTGCCAGCAGCGTTTCATCCGGGAGGGCCGTCTACGAGCAGTACTTC

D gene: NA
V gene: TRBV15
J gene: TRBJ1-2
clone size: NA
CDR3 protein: CATSRDFGRGETNYGYTF
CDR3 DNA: TGTGCCACCAGCAGAGATTTCGGGCGTGGAGAAACAAACTATGGCTACACCTTC

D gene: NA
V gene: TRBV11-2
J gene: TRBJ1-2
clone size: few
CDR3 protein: CASSSPRTPNYGYTF
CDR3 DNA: TGTGCCAGCAGCTCTCCCCGGACCCCCAACTATGGCTACACCTTC

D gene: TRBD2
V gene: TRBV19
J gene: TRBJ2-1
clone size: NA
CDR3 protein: CASSIDFLAGNNEQFF
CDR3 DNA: TGTGCCAGTAGTATAGATTTCTTAGCGGGGAACAATGAGCAGTTCTTC

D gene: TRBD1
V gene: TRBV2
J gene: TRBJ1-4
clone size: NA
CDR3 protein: CASMGDREDEKLFF
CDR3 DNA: TGTGCCAGCATGGGGGACAGAGAGGATGAAAAACTGTTTTTT

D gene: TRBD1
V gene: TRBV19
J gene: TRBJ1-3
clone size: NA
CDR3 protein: CASSPDRENTIYF
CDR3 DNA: TGTGCCAGTAGTCCGGACAGGGAAAACACCATATATTTT

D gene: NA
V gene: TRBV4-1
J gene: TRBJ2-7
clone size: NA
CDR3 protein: CASSQDVTYEQYF
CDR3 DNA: TGCGCCAGCAGCCAAGATGTAACCTACGAGCAGTACTTC

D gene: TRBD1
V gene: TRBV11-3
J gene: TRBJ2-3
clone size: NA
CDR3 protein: CASSPGTGTDTQYF
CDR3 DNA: TGTGCCAGCAGCCCGGGGACAGGCACAGATACGCAGTATTTT

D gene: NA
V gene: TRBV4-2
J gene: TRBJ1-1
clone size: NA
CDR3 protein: CASSQDGKNPEAFF
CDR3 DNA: TGTGCCAGCAGCCAAGATGGGAAAAACCCTGAAGCTTTCTTT

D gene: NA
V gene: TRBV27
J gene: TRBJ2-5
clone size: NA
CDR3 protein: CASSLTGGDSFETQYF
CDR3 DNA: TGTGCCAGCAGTTTAACCGGAGGGGACTCTTTTGAGACCCAGTACTTC

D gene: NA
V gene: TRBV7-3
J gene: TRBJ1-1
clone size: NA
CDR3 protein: CASSPARGSEMNTEAFF
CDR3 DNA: TGTGCCAGCAGCCCCGCCCGGGGGTCGGAAATGAACACTGAAGCTTTCTTT

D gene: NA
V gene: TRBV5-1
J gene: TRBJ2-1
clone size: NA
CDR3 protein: CASSLEGPHYNEQFF
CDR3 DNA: TGCGCCAGCAGCTTGGAGGGACCTCATTACAATGAGCAGTTCTTC

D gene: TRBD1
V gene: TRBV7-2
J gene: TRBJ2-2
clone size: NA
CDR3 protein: CASSLAQGARIKSGELFF
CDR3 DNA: TGTGCCAGCAGCTTAGCCCAGGGGGCGCGGATTAAAAGCGGGGAGCTGTTTTTT

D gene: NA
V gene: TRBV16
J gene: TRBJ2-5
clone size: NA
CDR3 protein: CASSQSSLVETQYF
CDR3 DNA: TGTGCCAGCAGCCAATCATCCCTGGTGGAGACCCAGTACTTC

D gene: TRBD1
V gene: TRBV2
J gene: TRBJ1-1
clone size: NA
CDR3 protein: CASSEWIGGQRAFF
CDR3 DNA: TGTGCCAGCAGTGAATGGATAGGGGGCCAGCGGGCTTTCTTT

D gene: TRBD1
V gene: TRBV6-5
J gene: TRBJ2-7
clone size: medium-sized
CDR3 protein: CASSSTGSEQYF
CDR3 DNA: TGTGCCAGCAGTTCGACAGGGAGCGAGCAGTACTTC

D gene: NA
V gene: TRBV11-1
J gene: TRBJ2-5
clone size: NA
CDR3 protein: CASSPEMETQYF
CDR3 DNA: TGTGCCAGCAGCCCTGAAATGGAGACCCAGTACTTC

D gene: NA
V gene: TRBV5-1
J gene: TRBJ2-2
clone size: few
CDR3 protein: CASSLLGSGTANTGELFF
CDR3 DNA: TGCGCCAGCAGCTTACTCGGAAGCGGGACAGCGAACACCGGGGAGCTGTTTTTT

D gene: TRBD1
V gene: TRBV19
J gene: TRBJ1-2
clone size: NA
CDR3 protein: CASSILGQGLGYTF
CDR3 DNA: TGTGCCAGTAGTATCTTGGGACAGGGCTTGGGCTACACCTTC

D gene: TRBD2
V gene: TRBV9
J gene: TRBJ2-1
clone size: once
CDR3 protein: CASSMTWGLANGFEQFF
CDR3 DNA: TGTGCCAGCAGCATGACCTGGGGACTAGCGAATGGCTTTGAGCAGTTCTTC

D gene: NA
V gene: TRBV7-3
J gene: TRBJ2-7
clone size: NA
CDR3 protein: CASSFTAGGYEQYF
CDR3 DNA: TGTGCCAGCAGCTTTACAGCCGGGGGCTACGAGCAGTACTTC

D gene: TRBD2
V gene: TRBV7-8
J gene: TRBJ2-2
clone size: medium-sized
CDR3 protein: CASSWHSGSSNTGELFF
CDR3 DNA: TGTGCCAGCAGCTGGCATAGCGGGAGCTCTAACACCGGGGAGCTGTTTTTT

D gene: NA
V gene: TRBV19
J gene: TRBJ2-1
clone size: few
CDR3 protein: CASSMASGGWDEQFF
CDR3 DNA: TGTGCCAGTAGTATGGCGTCGGGGGGCTGGGATGAGCAGTTCTTC

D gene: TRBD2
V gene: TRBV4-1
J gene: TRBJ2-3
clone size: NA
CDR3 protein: CASSQVGTGGPHTDTQYF
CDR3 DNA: TGCGCCAGCAGCCAAGTTGGGACGGGAGGGCCTCATACAGATACGCAGTATTTT

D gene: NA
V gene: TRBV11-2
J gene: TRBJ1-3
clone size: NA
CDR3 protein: CASSLGHGRGSGNTIYF
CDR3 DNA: TGTGCCAGCAGCTTAGGACATGGACGGGGATCTGGAAACACCATATATTTT

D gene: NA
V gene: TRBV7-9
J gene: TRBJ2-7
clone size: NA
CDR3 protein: CASSLRGSYEQYF
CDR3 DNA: TGTGCCAGCAGCTTACGTGGGAGCTACGAGCAGTACTTC

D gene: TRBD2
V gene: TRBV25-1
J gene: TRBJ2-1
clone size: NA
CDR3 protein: CASRLAGEYEQFF
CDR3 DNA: TGTGCCAGCAGACTAGCGGGAGAGTATGAGCAGTTCTTC

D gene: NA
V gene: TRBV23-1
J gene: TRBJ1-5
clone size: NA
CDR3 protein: CASSPGEGLGQPQHF
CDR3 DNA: TGCGCCAGCAGTCCTGGGGAAGGGTTGGGACAGCCCCAGCATTTT

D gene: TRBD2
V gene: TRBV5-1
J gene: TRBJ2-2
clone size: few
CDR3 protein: CASSLHSGRRELFF
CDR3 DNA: TGCGCCAGCAGCTTGCACAGCGGGAGAAGGGAGCTGTTTTTT

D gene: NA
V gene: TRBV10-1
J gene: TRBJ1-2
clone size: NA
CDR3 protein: CASSEAVGYGYTF
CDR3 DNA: TGCGCCAGCAGTGAGGCGGTCGGGTATGGCTACACCTTC

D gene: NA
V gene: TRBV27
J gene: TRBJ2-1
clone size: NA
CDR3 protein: CASNSGGTWGQFF
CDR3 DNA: TGTGCCAGCAACTCGGGCGGGACTTGGGGGCAGTTCTTC

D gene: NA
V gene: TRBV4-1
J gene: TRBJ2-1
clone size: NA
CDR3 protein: CASSQGAIAYNEQFF
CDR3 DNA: TGCGCCAGCAGCCAAGGTGCTATTGCCTACAATGAGCAGTTCTTC

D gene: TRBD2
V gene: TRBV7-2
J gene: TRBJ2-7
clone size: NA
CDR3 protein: CASRTGAGDYEQYF
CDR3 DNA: TGTGCCAGCAGGACGGGAGCGGGAGACTACGAGCAGTACTTC